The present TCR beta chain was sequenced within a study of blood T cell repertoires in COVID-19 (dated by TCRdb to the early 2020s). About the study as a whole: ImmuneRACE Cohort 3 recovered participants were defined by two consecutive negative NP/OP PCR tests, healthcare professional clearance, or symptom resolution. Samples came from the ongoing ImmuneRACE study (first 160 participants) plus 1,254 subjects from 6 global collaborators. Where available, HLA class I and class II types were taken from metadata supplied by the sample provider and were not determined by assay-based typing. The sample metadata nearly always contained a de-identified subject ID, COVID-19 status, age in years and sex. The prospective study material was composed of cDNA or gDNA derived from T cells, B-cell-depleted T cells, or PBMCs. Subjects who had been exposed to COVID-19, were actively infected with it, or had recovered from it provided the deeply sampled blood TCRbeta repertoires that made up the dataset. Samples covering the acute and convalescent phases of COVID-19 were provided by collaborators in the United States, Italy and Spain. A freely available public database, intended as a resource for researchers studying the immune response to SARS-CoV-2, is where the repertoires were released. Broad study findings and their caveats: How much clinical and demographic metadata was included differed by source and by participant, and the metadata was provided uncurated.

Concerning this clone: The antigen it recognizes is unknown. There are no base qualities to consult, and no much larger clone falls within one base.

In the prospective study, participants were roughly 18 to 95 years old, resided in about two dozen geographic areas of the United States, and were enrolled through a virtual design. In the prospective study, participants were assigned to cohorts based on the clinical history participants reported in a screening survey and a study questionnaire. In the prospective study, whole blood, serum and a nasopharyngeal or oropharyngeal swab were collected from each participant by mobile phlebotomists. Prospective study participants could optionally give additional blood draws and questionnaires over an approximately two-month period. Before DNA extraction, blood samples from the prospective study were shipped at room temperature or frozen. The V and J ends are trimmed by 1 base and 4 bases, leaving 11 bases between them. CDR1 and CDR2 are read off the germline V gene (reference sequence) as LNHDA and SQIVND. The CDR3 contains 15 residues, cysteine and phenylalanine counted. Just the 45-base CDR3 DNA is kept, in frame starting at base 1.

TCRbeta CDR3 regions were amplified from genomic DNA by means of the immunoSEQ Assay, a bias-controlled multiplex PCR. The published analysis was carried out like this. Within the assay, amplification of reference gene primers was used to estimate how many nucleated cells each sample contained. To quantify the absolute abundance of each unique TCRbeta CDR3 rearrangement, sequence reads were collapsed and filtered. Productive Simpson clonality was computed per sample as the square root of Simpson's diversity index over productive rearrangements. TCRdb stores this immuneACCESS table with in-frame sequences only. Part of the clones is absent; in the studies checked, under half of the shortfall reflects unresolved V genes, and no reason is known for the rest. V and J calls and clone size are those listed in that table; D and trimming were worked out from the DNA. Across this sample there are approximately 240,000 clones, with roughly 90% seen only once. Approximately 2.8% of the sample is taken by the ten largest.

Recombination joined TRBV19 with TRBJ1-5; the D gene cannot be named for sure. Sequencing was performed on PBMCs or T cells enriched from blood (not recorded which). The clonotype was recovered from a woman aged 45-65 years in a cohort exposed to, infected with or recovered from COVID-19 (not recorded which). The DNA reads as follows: TGTGCCAGTAGTATAGTCGGTCTTCTAAATCAGCCCCAGCATTTT. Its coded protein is CASSIVGLLNQPQHF.